This T cell receptor (beta chain) was identified in a study of OX40 agonist ivuxolimab in advanced cancers. Turning to the study itself: Aged 23 to 79 with a mean of about 60 years, they were 75% to 85% male.

Samples of blood were obtained at baseline, on cycle 4 day 1, and on cycle 7 day 1. This clone was seen only once. This CDR3 has 16 residues. Germline V gene lookup returns CDR1 LNHDA and CDR2 SQIVND (reference sequence). Trimming left V 3 bases short and J 0 bases short, with 12 bases between. This table comes from immunoSEQ multiplex PCR, and its TCRdb copy is limited to in-frame clones, with some not included. The sample lists approximately 82,000 clones, roughly 90% occurring once. This rearrangement joins TRBV19 to TRBJ2-1; TRBD2 might be the D (5 bases). The sequenced sample was CD4+ or CD8+ T cells sorted from blood, obtained in a trial of the OX40 agonist ivuxolimab. This clonotype was obtained from an adult with an advanced solid tumor such as melanoma, head and neck, liver or kidney cancer. CDR3 residues: CASSIVGVSSYNEQFF. The CDR3 nucleotides read TGTGCCAGTAGTATTGTCGGGGTCAGCTCCTACAATGAGCAGTTCTTC.